Sequencing of this TCR beta chain was carried out in a study of cytomegalovirus exposure and HLA in healthy donors. Broader study findings: CMV serostatus was the only immune exposure information that was available. There were several of the most significant clusters that appeared linked to common viral pathogens in a later analysis.

Turning to this clone: Its antigen remains unidentified.

This CDR3 comprises 14 residues. The germline gives CDR1 MNHEY, CDR2 SVGAGI. V was shortened by 6 bases and J by 7 bases, with 15 bases between the two germline ends. PCR was performed using 60 Vbeta and 13 Jbeta primers. The repertoire was sequenced with immunoSEQ multiplex PCR; TCRdb's copy has only in-frame clones and lacks some. This table holds roughly 120,000 clones, under 85% found once. Sample: PBMCs. V gene TRBV6-5 combines with J gene TRBJ2-2, with D maybe TRBD2 (5 bases). The TCR was taken from a woman between 40 and 55 years old in good health and CMV-seropositive. The CDR3 nucleotides read TGTGCCAGCAGCTCATCGGGGTCAAGCGGGGAGCTGTTTTTT. It is translated as CASSSSGSSGELFF.